Shown below are 23 T cell receptor beta chains from a single sample sequenced in a study of beta chain features in type 1 diabetes (dated by TCRdb to 2016 to 2019). The protocol used for the library was the immunoSEQ multiplex PCR assay. All of the isolated RNA was reverse transcribed with the High Capacity cDNA Reverse Transcription Kit, so expressed TCRB transcripts were sequenced. The immuneACCESS repertoire file appears here via TCRdb, limited to in-frame rearrangements. These files lack a portion of the clones; in checked studies, under half of the deficit traces to unresolved V genes, and the cause of the others is not known. The sample table holds roughly 380,000 clones, of which roughly a fifth were seen once. The top ten constitute around 0.044% of the sample. Sequenced: naive CD4+ T cells from blood. This specimen's cell subset or site label, per the study, means: true naive CD4+ T cells. These receptors originate from a woman younger than 35 in good health.

The rearrangement uses TRBV23-1 and TRBJ1-4, with unresolved D. TRBV23-1 is known as an ORF, though its function is uncertain. The V gene lost 3 bases and the J gene lost 0 bases, with 14 bases spanning the gap. The CDR3 runs to 17 residues. The DNA of the CDR3 is TGCGCCAGCAGTCATTCCGGGCCCGGGGCAACTAATGAAAAACTGTTTTTT. This encodes CASSHSGPGATNEKLFF.

The chain links TRBV2 to TRBJ1-6; D is undetermined. CDR3 size: 14 residues. Germline CDR1 is SNHLY and CDR2 is FYNNEI. Trimming took 7 bases from V and 7 from J, leaving 14 bases between them. CDR3 DNA: TGTGCCAGCACATCTGAAGCGGGAAATTCACCCCTCCACTTT. It is translated as CASTSEAGNSPLHF.

This clone was seen ten or more times. The gene calls are TRBV14 and TRBJ2-1; 7 nucleotides agree with TRBD1. CDR1 is SGHDN, CDR2 FVKESK, per germline. This CDR3 is built from 11 residues. The J segment lost 15 bases and the V segment lost 3 bases, leaving 5 bases of the junction unmatched. The CDR3 spells CASSQVGTVFF. DNA for the CDR3: TGTGCCAGCAGCCAGGTGGGGACAGTGTTCTTC.

This clone was seen a few times. The chain joins TRBV7-2 to TRBJ2-7; D perhaps matches TRBD1 (5 bases). Germline CDR1 and CDR2: SGHTA and FQGNSA. V was trimmed by 6 bases and J by 1 base, leaving 16 bases between them. This CDR3 contains 15 residues. The CDR3 loop reads CASRLRGGPSYEQYF. The CDR3 DNA is TGTGCCAGCAGGTTAAGGGGCGGACCTTCCTACGAGCAGTACTTC.

The chain recombines TRBV14 with TRBJ1-4, with D unresolved. This CDR3 spans 15 amino acids. V was shortened by 6 bases and J by 5 bases, with 16 bases between the two germline ends. Germline CDR1 and CDR2: SGHDN and FVKESK. This chain's CDR3 is CASSTSGRVNEKLFF. In DNA, the CDR3 is TGTGCCAGCAGTACCTCCGGTCGAGTCAATGAAAAACTGTTTTTT.

This chain links TRBV6-5 with TRBJ1-2; TRBD1 agrees at 8 bases. Germline values: CDR1 MNHEY, CDR2 SVGAGI. The CDR3 is 13 amino acids. V lost 8 bases, J lost 8 bases, and 10 bases stayed unmatched. This CDR3 is CASHVGQGGGYTF. CDR3 nucleotides: TGTGCCAGCCACGTCGGACAGGGTGGCGGCTACACCTTC.

This chain connects TRBV20-1 to TRBJ1-2, with D uncertain. Germline CDR1 DFQATT, CDR2 SNEGSKA (reference sequence). Trimming shortened V by 4 bases and J by 2 bases, and 5 bases separated the two germline ends. CDR3 size: 11 residues. CDR3 region: CSANGNYGYTF. In nucleotides, the CDR3 is TGCAGTGCTAATGGCAACTATGGCTACACCTTC.

The count of this clone is one. The V gene is TRBV6-5, the J gene TRBJ1-3, with a weak D call TRBD1 (5 bases). Trimming took off 0 bases at V and 5 bases at J, with 11 bases between the two ends. The CDR3 runs 15 residues. Germline CDR1 and CDR2: MNHEY and SVGAGI. DNA of the CDR3: TGTGCCAGCAGTTACTCGAGTGGGGCCAGAAACACCATATATTTT. This gives the protein CASSYSSGARNTIYF.

The genes are TRBV6-1 and TRBJ2-5, with 11 bases fitting TRBD1. The CDR3 has 14 residues. Germline V lookup: CDR1 MNHNS, CDR2 SASEGT. V dropped 5 bases and J dropped 5; count of bases not matched to a gene: 4. The CDR3 nucleotides are TGTGCCAGCAGTCGGGACAGGGGGTCGGAGACCCAGTACTTC. Translation: CASSRDRGSETQYF.

The chain combines TRBV18 with TRBJ2-3, with D possibly being TRBD2 (5 bases). The CDR3 loop spans 14 amino acids. The germline CDR1 and CDR2 sequences are KGHSH and LQKENI. V was shortened by 5 bases and J by 5 bases, with 14 bases between the two germline ends. In nucleotides, the CDR3 is TGTGCCAGCTCATTAGCGTCCTTGGAAGATACGCAGTATTTT. Its protein is CASSLASLEDTQYF.

V and J are TRBV7-2 and TRBJ1-1, with D unclear. V lost 1 base, J lost 5 bases, and 17 bases lay in between. The V gene's germline CDR1 is SGHTA and CDR2 FQGNSA. The CDR3 is 16 residues long. CDR3 protein: CASSLVVSRGGTEAFF. DNA for the CDR3: TGTGCCAGCAGCTTAGTGGTATCCCGGGGTGGTACTGAAGCTTTCTTT.

The sample holds a few counts of this clone. This rearrangement joins TRBV30 to TRBJ1-2; D is perhaps TRBD1 (5 bases). This CDR3 is 11 amino acids long. Germline assignment: CDR1 GTSNPN and CDR2 SVGIG (reference sequence). V was pared by 5 bases and J by 6 bases, with 10 bases between. The CDR3 DNA sequence: TGTGCCTGGGGACACTTCGATGGCTACACCTTC. Translated, it gives CAWGHFDGYTF.

This clone was picked up a small number of times. The junction departs from germline at one end; a sequencing error may be responsible. The genes are TRBV7-7 and TRBJ2-1; D is unclear. Germline assignment: CDR1 SSHAT and CDR2 FNYEAQ (reference sequence). The CDR3 is made up of 13 amino acids. CDR3: CASSLGPYNEQFF. CDR3 nucleotide sequence: TGTGCTAGCAGCTTAGGGCCTTACAATGAGCAGTTCTTC.

This clone was seen a few times. The V gene is TRBV29-1, the J gene TRBJ1-5; 7 nucleotides agree with TRBD1. This CDR3 has 13 residues. Germline trimming cut 6 bases from V and 6 bases from J; bases unmatched to any gene: 8. Germline V gene sequence: CDR1 SQVTM, CDR2 ANQGSEA. CDR3 sequence reads: CSVAKGGSQPQHF. In DNA, the CDR3 is TGCAGCGTAGCAAAAGGGGGCAGTCAGCCCCAGCATTTT.

The genes are TRBV29-1 and TRBJ2-2, with a weak D call TRBD1 (6 bases). Trimming pared 3 bases from V and 5 bases from J, leaving 10 bases between. The CDR3 is 13 amino acids. Germline CDR1 reads SQVTM; CDR2 reads ANQGSEA. The CDR3 region is CSVEGHQTGELFF. CDR3 coding DNA: TGCAGCGTTGAGGGACATCAAACCGGGGAGCTGTTTTTT.

This clone appeared a few times. This chain uses TRBV9 with TRBJ1-1, with D unclear. The germline gives CDR1 SGDLS, CDR2 YYNGEE. This CDR3 has 13 residues. V lost 2 bases and J lost 7, with 12 bases in between. This CDR3 is CASSVTHSGEAFF. The CDR3 bases are TGTGCCAGCAGCGTCACTCATTCGGGTGAAGCTTTCTTT.

The rearrangement joins TRBV7-9 to TRBJ2-5, with D perhaps TRBD2 (6 bases). Near its end, the DNA agrees better with TRBJ2-7, so the J call may be wrong. The CDR3 runs to 13 residues. Germline values: CDR1 SEHNR, CDR2 FQNEAQ (reference sequence). The CDR3 sequence: CASSLAGGDEQYF. As DNA, the CDR3 is TGTGCCAGCAGCTTAGCCGGGGGAGACGAGCAGTACTTC.

This clone was seen more than once but under ten times. The chain uses TRBV29-1 and TRBJ1-1; a weak D match, TRBD1 (5 bases). The germline V gene has CDR1 SQVTM and CDR2 ANQGSEA. The V end lost 4 bases, the J end lost 1 base, and 10 bases lay between the germline ends. This CDR3 contains 13 residues. The CDR3 DNA follows: TGCAGCGTTGCTCGACAGACGAACACTGAAGCTTTCTTT. Protein: CSVARQTNTEAFF.

In this sample, this clone turned up a few times. The junction does not match germline at one end; this may be a read error. The V and J genes are TRBV4-2 and TRBJ2-1; no clear D. Germline-derived CDR1 and CDR2 are LGHNA and YNFKEQ. The CDR3 totals 12 residues. The CDR3 DNA follows: TGTGCCAGCAGCCAAGACTACGATGAGCAGTTCTTC. Its translation is CASSQDYDEQFF.

In this sample, this clone turned up a few times. The chain has TRBV11-2 and TRBJ2-1, with 8 bases aligning to TRBD2. With V trimmed by 1 base and J by 6 bases, 5 bases remained unmatched. CDR1 is SGHAT, CDR2 FQNNGV, per germline. The CDR3 sequence is 15 residues long. The CDR3 sequence: CASSLVGLAVNEQFF. The CDR3 DNA sequence: TGTGCCAGCAGCTTAGTAGGACTAGCAGTCAATGAGCAGTTCTTC.

This chain joins TRBV6-5 and TRBJ2-3, with a weak D call TRBD1 (5 bases). V was shortened by 8 bases and J by 0 bases, with 6 bases between the two germline ends. Germline CDR1 is MNHEY and CDR2 is SVGAGI. This CDR3 spans 12 amino acids. CDR3 sequence reads: CASRQSTDTQYF. Written as DNA, the CDR3 is TGTGCCAGCCGACAGAGCACAGATACGCAGTATTTT.

This clone showed up just a few times. The chain couples TRBV15 to TRBJ2-3, with D uncertain. The CDR3 is 14 amino acids. Trimming left V 8 bases short and J 1 base short, with 13 bases between. Looked up from germline, CDR1 is LNHNV and CDR2 is YYDKDF (reference sequence). CDR3 amino acids: CATGLSQGTDTQYF. For the CDR3, the DNA is TGTGCCACCGGGCTGTCGCAGGGCACAGATACGCAGTATTTT.

CDR3 region: CASSSYDRTDTQYF. Here the CDR3 DNA reads TGTGCCAGCAGCTCTTACGATCGGACAGATACGCAGTATTTT. The chain uses TRBV7-9 and TRBJ2-3; no clear D gene. This CDR3 is built from 14 residues. Looked up from germline, CDR1 is SEHNR and CDR2 is FQNEAQ (reference sequence). Trimming took 4 bases from V and 3 from J, leaving 11 bases between them.